Presented here are 19 T cell receptor beta chains from one specimen sequenced in a study of blood T cell repertoires in COVID-19 (dated by TCRdb to 2019 to 2021). The library was made by the immunoSEQ multiplex PCR assay. TCRdb took over this immuneACCESS table, retaining in-frame rearrangements with V and J assigned. Such tables are incomplete; in checked studies, under half of the missing clones stem from an unresolved V gene, and the remainder is unexplained. This sample holds about 270,000 clones; 80% to 90% were observed only once. The ten largest clones add up to about 4% of the sample. Material for sequencing was PBMCs or T cells enriched from blood (not recorded which). All receptors come from a woman aged 25 to 39 with acute COVID-19.

This clone showed up just a few times. In nucleotides, the CDR3 is TGTGCCAGCAGACTGGACAGGGTCTCCTTTCAGCCCCAGCATTTT. This encodes CASRLDRVSFQPQHF. The chain carries TRBV28 and TRBJ1-5, with 8 bases identical to TRBD1. J lost 6 bases, V lost 6 bases, and 10 bases had no gene match. CDR1 is MDHEN and CDR2 is SYDVKM in the germline V gene. This CDR3 is built from 15 residues.

The chain carries TRBV18 and TRBJ1-5; D is possibly TRBD1 (6 bases). The germline V gene encodes CDR1 KGHSH and CDR2 LQKENI. V dropped 5 bases and J dropped 4 bases, with 9 bases sitting between them. CDR3 length: 13 amino acids. CDR3 residues: CASSVGGNQPQHF. CDR3 sequence (DNA): TGTGCCAGCTCAGTAGGGGGAAATCAGCCCCAGCATTTT.

Comments on this clone: Other DNA sequences in the sample encode the same CDR3. The rearrangement links TRBV18 to TRBJ1-5, with 9 bases aligning to TRBD1. V was pared by 0 bases and J by 5 bases, with 2 bases of the junction left unmatched. The CDR3 is 15 amino acids. Germline V lookup: CDR1 KGHSH, CDR2 LQKENI. The CDR3 coding sequence is TGTGCCAGCTCACCACCTGGGACAGGGCATCAGCCCCAGCATTTT. Protein product: CASSPPGTGHQPQHF.

This clone appeared a single time. J is TRBJ1-6 and V is TRBV24-1, with D uncertain. Germline assignment: CDR1 KGHDR and CDR2 SFDVKD. This CDR3 region has 12 residues. The ends were cut back, 9 bases at V and 11 bases at J, with 13 bases in the middle. In nucleotides, the CDR3 is TGTGCCACCCAGGTTCCCCAGACACCCCTCCACTTT. Translation: CATQVPQTPLHF.

The chain is built from TRBV6-5 and TRBJ2-2, with no clear D. V was pared by 2 bases and J by 3 bases, with 7 bases between. The CDR3 sequence is 14 residues long. CDR1 and CDR2 (germline): MNHEY, SVGAGI. Here the CDR3 reads CASSYGSDTGELFF. CDR3 DNA: TGTGCCAGCAGTTACGGCTCTGACACCGGGGAGCTGTTTTTT.

The V call is TRBV5-1, the J call TRBJ1-2; the match to TRBD1 covers 12 bases. The CDR3 covers 17 residues. V dropped 3 bases and J dropped 1; count of bases not matched to a gene: 7. From germline, CDR1 is SGHRS and CDR2 YFSETQ. The CDR3, as DNA: TGCGCCAGCAGCTACACCGGGACAGGGGGCCATAACTATGGCTACACCTTC. This sequence encodes CASSYTGTGGHNYGYTF.

In nucleotides, the CDR3 is TGTGCCAGCACCCAGACTAGCTACCTCAATGAGCAGTTCTTC. This encodes CASTQTSYLNEQFF. The chain combines TRBV6-6 with TRBJ2-1; 7 nucleotides match TRBD2. Germline CDR1 reads MNHNY; CDR2 reads SVGAGI (reference sequence). The length of the CDR3 is 14 residues. Trimming at V came to 7 bases and at J to 6 bases, leaving 9 bases not matched to a gene.

This clone was counted between two and nine times. The V gene is TRBV3-1 (or the pseudogene TRBV3-2), the J gene TRBJ1-1; D might be TRBD1 (6 bases). The CDR3 loop spans 17 amino acids. CDR1 is LGHDT, CDR2 YNNKEL, per germline (reference sequence). Trimming took off 4 bases at V and 1 base at J, with 19 bases between the two ends. Here the CDR3 reads CASSLLATGPQNTEAFF. CDR3 bases: TGTGCCAGCAGCCTACTAGCGACAGGACCCCAGAACACTGAAGCTTTCTTT.

This clone occurred once. The chain uses TRBV5-1 and TRBJ2-1; 10 positions match TRBD2. Trimming removed 0 bases from V and 9 bases from J; junction bases left unmatched: 6. Germline values: CDR1 SGHRS, CDR2 YFSETQ. This CDR3 spans 15 amino acids. CDR3 protein: CASSLALAGEGEQFF. The CDR3 DNA reads as TGCGCCAGCAGCTTGGCTCTAGCGGGAGAGGGTGAGCAGTTCTTC.

This clone has a single count. The chain uses TRBV6-5 and TRBJ2-7; 7 bases match TRBD1. In germline, CDR1 is MNHEY, CDR2 SVGAGI. Losses at the gene ends were 2 bases for V and 3 bases for J; bases not matched to a gene: 4. This CDR3 comprises 14 residues. CDR3 in amino acids: CASSYEGGGYEQYF. CDR3 nucleotides: TGTGCCAGCAGTTACGAAGGGGGCGGCTACGAGCAGTACTTC.

V gene TRBV3-1 (or the pseudogene TRBV3-2) combines with J gene TRBJ1-1; 7 positions agree with TRBD1. V lost 5 bases to trimming and J lost 4 bases; unmatched junction nucleotides: 10. This CDR3 spans 15 amino acids. Germline V lookup: CDR1 LGHDT, CDR2 YNNKEL (reference sequence). CDR3 in amino acids: CASSTVPAGGTEAFF. As DNA, the CDR3 is TGTGCCAGCAGCACCGTGCCAGCAGGGGGCACTGAAGCTTTCTTT.

This clone appeared a single time. The chain combines TRBV7-9 with TRBJ2-1, with D perhaps matching TRBD2 (5 bases). The CDR3 has 12 amino acids. V was cut by 5 bases and J by 8 bases, with 10 bases left in between. Germline V gene sequence: CDR1 SEHNR, CDR2 FQNEAQ (reference sequence). The CDR3 DNA reads as TGTGCCAGCAGCCCGGAGGAGTATGAGCAGTTCTTC. Protein product: CASSPEEYEQFF. The full variable domain, completed using reference TRBV7-9 and TRBJ2-1, is DTGVSQNPRHKITKRGQNVTFRCDPISEHNRLYWYRQTLGQGPEFLTYFQNEAQLEKSRLLSDRFSAERPKGSFSTLEIQRTEQGDSAMYLCASSPEEYEQFFGPGTRLTVL.

The chain is built from TRBV19 and TRBJ2-2; D is perhaps TRBD2 (8 bases). The CDR3 spans 15 residues. Deletions cut 8 bases from V and 6 bases from J, with 19 bases between. Germline V gives CDR1 LNHDA, CDR2 SQIVND (reference sequence). The CDR3 reads CASSSDSGTAGELFF. The CDR3 nucleotides are TGTGCCAGTTCCTCGGATAGCGGGACAGCCGGGGAGCTGTTTTTT.

The chain links TRBV28 to TRBJ1-2; D unresolved. Germline assignment: CDR1 MDHEN and CDR2 SYDVKM. CDR3 length equals 17 residues. With 2 bases removed from V and 0 bases from J, the gap between germline ends came to 16 bases. CDR3 protein: CASSLPPAVLPNYGYTF. As DNA, the CDR3 is TGTGCCAGCAGTTTACCTCCCGCAGTCCTGCCTAACTATGGCTACACCTTC.

V usage is TRBV6-5 and J usage is TRBJ1-4; 7 bases line up with TRBD1. Germline lookup yields CDR1 MNHEY and CDR2 SVGAGI. V shed 6 bases and J 0 bases; nucleotides not matched to a gene: 1. The CDR3 sequence is 14 residues long. The CDR3: CASRGTATNEKLFF. CDR3 in DNA: TGTGCCAGCAGGGGGACAGCAACTAATGAAAAACTGTTTTTT.

This clone came up once. The chain uses TRBV19 and TRBJ1-4, with 8 bases identical to TRBD1. The CDR3 sequence is 15 residues long. Germline V gene data show CDR1 as LNHDA and CDR2 as SQIVND (reference sequence). J lost 8 bases, V lost 5 bases, and 10 bases had no gene match. DNA for the CDR3: TGTGCCAGTAGTGCCATAACAGGGGGTTTGGAAAAACTGTTTTTT. Amino acid sequence: CASSAITGGLEKLFF.

This chain connects TRBV15 to TRBJ1-5; D perhaps matches TRBD1 (6 bases). In germline, CDR1 is LNHNV, CDR2 YYDKDF (reference sequence). CDR3 length: 14 amino acids. Trimming stripped 4 bases from V and 4 bases from J, with 11 bases between. The CDR3 loop reads CATSTGTSNQPQHF. The CDR3 region has the DNA TGTGCCACCAGCACGGGGACAAGTAATCAGCCCCAGCATTTT.

The chain carries TRBV4-1 and TRBJ1-1; the D is unclear. Germline CDR1 MGHRA, CDR2 YSYEKL. The CDR3 length is 15 residues. Trimming cost V 2 bases and J 0 bases, with 10 bases left between them. CDR3 region: CASSQKTTMNTEAFF. The DNA of the CDR3 is TGCGCCAGCAGCCAAAAGACAACGATGAACACTGAAGCTTTCTTT.

The genes are TRBV18 and TRBJ1-3; 10 positions match TRBD1. The CDR3 spans 16 residues. Germline V lookup: CDR1 KGHSH, CDR2 LQKENI. Trimming cost V 1 base and J 2 bases; bases outside gene matches: 2. The CDR3 DNA sequence: TGTGCCAGCTCACCACAGGGACAGGGGACTGGAAACACCATATATTTT. Translated: CASSPQGQGTGNTIYF.